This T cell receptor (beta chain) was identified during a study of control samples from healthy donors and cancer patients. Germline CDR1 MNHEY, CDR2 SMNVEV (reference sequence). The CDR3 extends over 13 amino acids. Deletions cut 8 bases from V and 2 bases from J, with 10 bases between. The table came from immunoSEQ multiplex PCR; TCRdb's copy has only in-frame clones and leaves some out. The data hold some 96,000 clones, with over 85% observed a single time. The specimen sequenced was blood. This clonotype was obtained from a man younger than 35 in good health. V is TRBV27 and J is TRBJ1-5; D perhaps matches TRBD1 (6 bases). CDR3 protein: CASRNRGNQPQHF. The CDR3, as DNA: TGTGCCAGCCGAAACAGGGGCAATCAGCCCCAGCATTTT.